The sample holds a few counts of the clone carrying this TCR beta chain. The source of the sample is a study of patients and donors after allogeneic stem cell transplantation. TCRdb reanalysed the RT-PCR reads using MiXCR and keeps one entry per CDR3 protein. Here the sample spans about 57,000 distinct CDR3 sequences, roughly 15% being singletons. CDR1 MNHEY and CDR2 SVGAGI come from the germline V gene. V lost 0 bases, J lost 4 bases, and 10 bases lay in between. CDR3 length: 15 residues. The source material was blood, either unsorted or a sorted T cell fraction (not recorded which). The chain combines TRBV6-5 with TRBJ2-1; D not resolved. The clonotype was recovered from a human donor who was either an allogeneic HSCT recipient or a stem cell or donor lymphocyte infusion donor (not recorded which). It is not recorded whose cells these are; they may come from a transplant donor. The CDR3 is CASSYSSGAYNEQFF. DNA for the CDR3: TGTGCCAGCAGTTACTCGTCTGGCGCGTACAATGAGCAGTTCTTC.